These 16 T cell receptor beta chains came from one sample sequenced in a study of blood T cell repertoires in COVID-19. The protocol was immunoSEQ multiplex PCR, while the TCRdb copy is restricted to in-frame clones and leaves out a portion. The sample holds 220,000 or so clones, roughly 82% seen once. Input material: PBMCs or T cells enriched from blood (not recorded which). The source is a woman aged 50 to 60 who had recovered from COVID-19.

The sample holds a few counts of this clone. The CDR3 loop is CASSDRSSNTEAFF. The CDR3 region has the DNA TGTGCCAGCAGTGACAGATCCTCGAACACTGAAGCTTTCTTT. The chain couples TRBV25-1 to TRBJ1-1, with no clear D. The CDR3 covers 14 residues. With 3 bases removed from V and 1 base from J, the gap between germline ends came to 9 bases. CDR1 MGHDK and CDR2 SYGVNS come from the germline V gene.

Concerning this clone: Within the sample, other DNA sequences also encode this same CDR3. CDR3 protein: CASSFGQGGDGYTF. DNA of the CDR3: TGTGCCAGCAGTTTTGGGCAGGGGGGTGATGGCTACACCTTC. This sequence joins TRBV28 and TRBJ1-2; 7 bases are a match to TRBD1. The V segment lost 3 bases and the J segment 6 bases; nucleotides outside the gene matches: 7. Germline V CDR1 and CDR2: MDHEN, SYDVKM. This CDR3 has 14 amino acids.

The chain employs TRBV4-3 and TRBJ1-1; TRBD1 might be the D (5 bases). V was trimmed by 6 bases and J by 1 base, leaving 18 bases between them. Germline V gene lookup returns CDR1 LGHNA and CDR2 YSLEER. The CDR3 spans 16 residues. The CDR3 DNA follows: TGCGCCAGCAGACCAGGGAGGTTCGGGAAGAACACTGAAGCTTTCTTT. This sequence encodes CASRPGRFGKNTEAFF.

The rearrangement links TRBV5-1 to TRBJ1-6; 8 bases match TRBD1. Germline V gives CDR1 SGHRS, CDR2 YFSETQ. V shed 5 bases and J 5 bases; nucleotides not matched to a gene: 12. This CDR3 is 17 amino acids long. Here the CDR3 DNA reads TGCGCCAGCAGTCACCAACCCGGACAGGGAAATAATTCACCCCTCCACTTT. Translation: CASSHQPGQGNNSPLHF.

The V gene is TRBV24-1, the J gene TRBJ2-1; 11 nucleotides match TRBD2. CDR1 is KGHDR and CDR2 is SFDVKD in the germline V gene. This CDR3 spans 16 amino acids. V lost 4 bases to trimming and J lost 6 bases; unmatched junction nucleotides: 7. The CDR3 DNA reads as TGTGCCACCAGTGACCCCGGACTAGCGGGCCTCAATGAGCAGTTCTTC. Its protein is CATSDPGLAGLNEQFF.

The chain carries TRBV29-1 and TRBJ2-2, with D hard to call. The germline CDR1 and CDR2 sequences are SQVTM and ANQGSEA. Trimming stripped 2 bases from V and 0 bases from J, with 10 bases between. CDR3 length equals 15 residues. The CDR3 loop reads CSVELSASNTGELFF. The DNA for the CDR3 is TGCAGCGTTGAATTAAGCGCCTCGAACACCGGGGAGCTGTTTTTT.

V gene TRBV11-2 combines with J gene TRBJ1-6; TRBD1 might be the D (5 bases). Trimming removed 5 bases from V and 9 bases from J, with 20 bases in between. The CDR3 spans 16 residues. Germline V lookup: CDR1 SGHAT, CDR2 FQNNGV. CDR3 loop: CASSPHGGGLGSPLHF. The CDR3 DNA sequence: TGTGCCAGCAGCCCCCACGGGGGGGGTCTGGGTTCACCCCTCCACTTT. The full variable domain, its missing parts supplied by reference TRBV11-2 and TRBJ1-6, is EAGVAQSPRYKIIEKRQSVAFWCNPISGHATLYWYQQILGQGPKLLIQFQNNGVVDDSQLPKDRFSAERLKGVDSTLKIQPAKLEDSAVYLCASSPHGGGLGSPLHFGNGTRLTVT.

The rearrangement uses TRBV5-4 and TRBJ1-2, with 9 bases matching TRBD1. Germline CDR1 and CDR2: SGHNT and YYREEE (reference sequence). The CDR3 length is 14 residues. V shed 4 bases and J 6 bases; nucleotides not matched to a gene: 7. The CDR3 protein is CASSHTGGLDGYTF. The CDR3 nucleotides are TGTGCCAGCAGCCATACAGGGGGCCTTGATGGCTACACCTTC.

The V call is TRBV27, the J call TRBJ1-1; TRBD1 agrees at 7 bases. V shed 7 bases and J 3 bases; nucleotides not matched to a gene: 8. Per the germline V gene, CDR1 is MNHEY and CDR2 is SMNVEV (reference sequence). The CDR3 has 14 residues. CDR3 bases: TGTGCCAGCATTCGAGGGGGCTATGACACTGAAGCTTTCTTT. Protein: CASIRGGYDTEAFF.

The chain has TRBV19 and TRBJ2-1; tentatively, D is TRBD1 (6 bases). Trimming cost V 3 bases and J 3 bases, with 21 bases left between them. This CDR3 is built from 18 residues. CDR1 and CDR2 (germline): LNHDA, SQIVND (reference sequence). Written as DNA, the CDR3 is TGTGCCAGTAGTATTAGGGACACCAGTGGGGGCCTCTACAATGAGCAGTTCTTC. Translated: CASSIRDTSGGLYNEQFF. The entire variable domain, with the rest obtained from reference TRBV19 and TRBJ2-1, is as follows: DGGITQSPKYLFRKEGQNVTLSCEQNLNHDAMYWYRQDPGQGLRLIYYSQIVNDFQKGDIAEGYSVSREKKESFPLTVTSAQKNPTAFYLCASSIRDTSGGLYNEQFFGPGTRLTVL.

The rearrangement joins TRBV11-3 to TRBJ1-5; D is undetermined. Germline assignment: CDR1 SGHNT and CDR2 YENEEA. Trimming cost V 3 bases and J 7 bases, with 19 bases left between them. CDR3 length: 16 residues. The DNA of the CDR3 is TGTGCCAGCAGCTTGAAGGTCGGGTATTCGGGACAGCCCCAGCATTTT. Its translation is CASSLKVGYSGQPQHF.

Notes on this clone: At one end the junction does not follow the germline gene, possibly because of a read error. CDR3 amino acids: CASSPQGAGNQPQHF. The CDR3, as DNA: TGTGCCAGCTCTCCACAGGGGGCTGGGAATCAGCCCCAGCATTTT. The chain links TRBV18 to TRBJ1-5, with 9 bases fitting TRBD1. Germline loops: CDR1 KGHSH, CDR2 LQKENI. This CDR3 contains 15 residues.

The chain is built from TRBV7-9 and TRBJ2-7; a weak D match, TRBD2 (6 bases). The length of the CDR3 is 14 residues. Germline CDR1 SEHNR, CDR2 FQNEAQ (reference sequence). Trimming pared 0 bases from V and 3 bases from J, leaving 9 bases between. This chain's CDR3 is CASSLASGDYEQYF. Here the CDR3 DNA reads TGTGCCAGCAGCTTAGCTAGCGGAGACTACGAGCAGTACTTC.

The chain links TRBV7-9 to TRBJ2-7, with a weak D call TRBD2 (6 bases). Germline CDR1 and CDR2: SEHNR and FQNEAQ (reference sequence). The V gene lost 4 bases and the J gene lost 6 bases, with 19 bases spanning the gap. The CDR3 sequence is 15 residues long. CDR3 residues: CASSYPGEPVLEQYF. The CDR3 nucleotides are TGTGCCAGCAGCTACCCGGGGGAGCCCGTTCTCGAGCAGTACTTC.

The rearrangement links TRBV7-9 to TRBJ1-5, with TRBD1 identical over 10 bases. Germline lookup yields CDR1 SEHNR and CDR2 FQNEAQ (reference sequence). The CDR3 covers 17 residues. The V and J ends lost 4 bases and 3 bases, in that order; junction bases with no gene match: 9. The CDR3 nucleotides are TGTGCCAGCAGCTCCCATGGGACAGGGGCACCCAATCAGCCCCAGCATTTT. Its protein product is CASSSHGTGAPNQPQHF.

The rearrangement uses TRBV15 and TRBJ1-1; the match to TRBD1 covers 12 bases. Germline V gene sequence: CDR1 LNHNV, CDR2 YYDKDF (reference sequence). J gave up 4 bases and V 5 bases, and 5 bases lay outside the gene matches. This CDR3 has 15 residues. The CDR3 bases are TGTGCCACCAGCGCCGGGACAGGGGGCCTCACTGAAGCTTTCTTT. This translates into CATSAGTGGLTEAFF.